This T cell receptor (beta chain) was sequenced during a study of blood T cells in healthy people across ages. This clonotype was found many times. This may come from a read error, since a much larger clone is one base off. Per sample, extraction of total RNA gave at least 5.5 micrograms in every case. This CDR3 region has 15 residues. Germline V gene sequence: CDR1 SGHTA, CDR2 FQGNSA. Between the trimmed V and J ends, which lost 5 bases and 2 bases, there was a span of 15 bases. It was with a sample-barcoded 5' primer and a J-beta primer mix that a second PCR of about 6 to 12 cycles was run. From each sample, at least 2.5 million paired-end reads containing CDR3 were obtained. TCRdb passed the 5' RACE reads through MiXCR, listing each CDR3 protein once. This table has 550,000 to 800,000 distinct CDR3 sequences, roughly 32% appearing once.

The sample consisted of blood. The receptor comes from a woman aged 80 or over in good health. The chain combines TRBV7-2 with TRBJ2-5, with a tentative D call TRBD2 (6 bases). The CDR3 region is CASSRRAGAQETQYF. The CDR3 DNA follows: TGTGCCAGCAGCCGACGAGCGGGCGCACAAGAGACCCAGTACTTC.